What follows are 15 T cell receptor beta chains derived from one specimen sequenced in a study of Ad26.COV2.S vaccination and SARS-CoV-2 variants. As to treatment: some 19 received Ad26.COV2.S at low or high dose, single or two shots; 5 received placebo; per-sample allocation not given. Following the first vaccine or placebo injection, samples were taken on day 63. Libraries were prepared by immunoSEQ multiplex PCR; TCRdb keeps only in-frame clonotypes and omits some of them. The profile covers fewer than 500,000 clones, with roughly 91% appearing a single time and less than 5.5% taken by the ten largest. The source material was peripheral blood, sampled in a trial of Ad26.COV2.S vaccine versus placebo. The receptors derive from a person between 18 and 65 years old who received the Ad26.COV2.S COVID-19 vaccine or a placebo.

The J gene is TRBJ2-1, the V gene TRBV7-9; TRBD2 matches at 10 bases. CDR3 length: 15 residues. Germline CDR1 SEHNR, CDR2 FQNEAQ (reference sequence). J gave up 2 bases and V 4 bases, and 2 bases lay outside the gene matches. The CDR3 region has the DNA TGTGCCAGCAGCTGGACTAGCGGACCCTACAATGAGCAGTTCTTC. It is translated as CASSWTSGPYNEQFF. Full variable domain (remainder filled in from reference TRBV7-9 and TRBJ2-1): DTGVSQNPRHKITKRGQNVTFRCDPISEHNRLYWYRQTLGQGPEFLTYFQNEAQLEKSRLLSDRFSAERPKGSFSTLEIQRTEQGDSAMYLCASSWTSGPYNEQFFGPGTRLTVL.

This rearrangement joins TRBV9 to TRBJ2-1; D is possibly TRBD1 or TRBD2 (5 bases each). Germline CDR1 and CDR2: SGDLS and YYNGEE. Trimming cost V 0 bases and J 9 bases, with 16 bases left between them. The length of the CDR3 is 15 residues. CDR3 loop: CASSVAGRSQGEQFF. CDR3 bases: TGTGCCAGCAGCGTAGCGGGAAGATCTCAGGGTGAGCAGTTCTTC.

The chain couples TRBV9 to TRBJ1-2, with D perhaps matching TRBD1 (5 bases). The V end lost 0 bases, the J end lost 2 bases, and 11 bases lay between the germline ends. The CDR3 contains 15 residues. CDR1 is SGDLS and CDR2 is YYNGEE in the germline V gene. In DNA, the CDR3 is TGTGCCAGCAGCGTAGGTGAAGGGGCAAACTATGGCTACACCTTC. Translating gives CASSVGEGANYGYTF.

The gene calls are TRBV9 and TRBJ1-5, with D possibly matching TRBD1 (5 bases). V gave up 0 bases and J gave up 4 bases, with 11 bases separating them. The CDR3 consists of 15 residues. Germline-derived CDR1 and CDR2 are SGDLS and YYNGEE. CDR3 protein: CASSVAPTENQPQHF. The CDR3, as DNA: TGTGCCAGCAGCGTAGCTCCGACAGAAAATCAGCCCCAGCATTTT.

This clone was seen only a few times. CDR3 sequence: CAIGAGDQPQHF. Written as DNA, the CDR3 is TGTGCCATCGGGGCAGGGGATCAGCCCCAGCATTTT. The V call is TRBV10-3, the J call TRBJ1-5, with D possibly being TRBD1 (6 bases). Germline values: CDR1 ENHRY, CDR2 SYGVKD. Trimming removed 8 bases at V and 5 bases at J, with 10 bases between. The CDR3 runs to 12 residues.

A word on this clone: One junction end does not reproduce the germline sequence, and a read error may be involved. CDR3 nucleotide sequence: TGTGCCTGTAGCGGGAGGCGTTGGGATGCTACAAAGCAGTACTTC. As protein: CACSGRRWDATKQYF. This chain links TRBV19 with TRBJ2-7; 10 bases are shared with TRBD2. CDR1 LNHDA and CDR2 SQIVND come from the germline V gene (reference sequence). There are 15 residues in the CDR3.

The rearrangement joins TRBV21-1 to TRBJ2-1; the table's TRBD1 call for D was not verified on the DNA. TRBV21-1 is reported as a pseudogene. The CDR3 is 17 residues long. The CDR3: CASSKMRQANSYNEQFF. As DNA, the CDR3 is TGTGCCAGCAGCAAAATGAGACAGGCGAACTCCTACAATGAGCAGTTCTTC.

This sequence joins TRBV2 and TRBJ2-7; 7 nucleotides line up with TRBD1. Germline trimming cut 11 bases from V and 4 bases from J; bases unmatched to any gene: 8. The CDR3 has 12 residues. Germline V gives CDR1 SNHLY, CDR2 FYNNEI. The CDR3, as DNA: TGTGCCGGGGAAACAGGGGAGTACGAGCAGTACTTC. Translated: CAGETGEYEQYF.

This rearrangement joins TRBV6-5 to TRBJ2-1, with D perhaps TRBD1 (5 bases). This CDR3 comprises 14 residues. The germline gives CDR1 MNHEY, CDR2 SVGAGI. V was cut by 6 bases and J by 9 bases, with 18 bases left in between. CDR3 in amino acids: CASSFILGVAEQFF. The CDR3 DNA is TGTGCCAGCAGCTTCATCTTAGGGGTTGCTGAGCAGTTCTTC.

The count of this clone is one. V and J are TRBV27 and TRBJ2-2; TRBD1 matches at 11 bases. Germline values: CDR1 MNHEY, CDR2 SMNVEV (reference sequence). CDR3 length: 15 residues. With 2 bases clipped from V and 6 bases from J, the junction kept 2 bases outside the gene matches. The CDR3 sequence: CASSLGQGAPGELFF. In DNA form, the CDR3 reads TGTGCCAGCAGTTTAGGACAGGGGGCTCCCGGGGAGCTGTTTTTT.

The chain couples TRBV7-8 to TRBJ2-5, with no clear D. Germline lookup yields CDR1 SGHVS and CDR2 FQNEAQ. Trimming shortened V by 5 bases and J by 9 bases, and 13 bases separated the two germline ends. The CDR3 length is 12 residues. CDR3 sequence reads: CASSPGYGSQYF. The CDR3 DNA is TGTGCCAGCAGCCCGGGTTACGGGTCCCAGTACTTC.

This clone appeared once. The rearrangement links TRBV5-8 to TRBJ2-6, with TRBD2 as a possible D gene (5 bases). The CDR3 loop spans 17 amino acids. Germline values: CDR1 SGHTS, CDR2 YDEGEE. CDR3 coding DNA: TGTGCATCATCTAATCGGGATTCGGTCTCTGGGGCCAACGTCCTGACTTTC. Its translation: CASSNRDSVSGANVLTF. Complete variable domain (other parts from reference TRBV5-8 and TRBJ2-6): EAGVTQSPTHLIKTRGQQATLRCSPISGHTSVYWYQQALGLGLQFLLWYDEGEERNRGNFPPRFSGRQFPNYSSELNVNALELEDSALYLCASSNRDSVSGANVLTFGAGSRLTVL.

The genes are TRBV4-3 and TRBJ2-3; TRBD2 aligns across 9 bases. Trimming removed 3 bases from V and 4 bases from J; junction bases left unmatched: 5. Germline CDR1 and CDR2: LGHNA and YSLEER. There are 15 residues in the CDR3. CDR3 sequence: CASSQWGLAPDTQYF. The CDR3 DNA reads TGCGCCAGCAGCCAGTGGGGACTAGCCCCAGATACGCAGTATTTT.

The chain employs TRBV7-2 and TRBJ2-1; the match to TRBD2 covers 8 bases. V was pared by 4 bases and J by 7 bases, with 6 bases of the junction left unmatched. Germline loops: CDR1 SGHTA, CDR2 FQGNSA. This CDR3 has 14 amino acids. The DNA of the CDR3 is TGTGCCAGCAGCTCCGGGAGGGCCCAAAATGAGCAGTTCTTC. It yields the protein CASSSGRAQNEQFF.

CDR3 nucleotide sequence: TGCGCCAGCAGCCAAGGGTTGGGGACTCCTACAGACAATGAGCAGTTCTTC. Its protein product is CASSQGLGTPTDNEQFF. The rearrangement joins TRBV4-1 to TRBJ2-1; tentatively, D is TRBD2 (6 bases). The CDR3 sequence is 17 residues long. From germline, CDR1 is MGHRA and CDR2 YSYEKL. V dropped 1 base and J dropped 5 bases, with 18 bases sitting between them.